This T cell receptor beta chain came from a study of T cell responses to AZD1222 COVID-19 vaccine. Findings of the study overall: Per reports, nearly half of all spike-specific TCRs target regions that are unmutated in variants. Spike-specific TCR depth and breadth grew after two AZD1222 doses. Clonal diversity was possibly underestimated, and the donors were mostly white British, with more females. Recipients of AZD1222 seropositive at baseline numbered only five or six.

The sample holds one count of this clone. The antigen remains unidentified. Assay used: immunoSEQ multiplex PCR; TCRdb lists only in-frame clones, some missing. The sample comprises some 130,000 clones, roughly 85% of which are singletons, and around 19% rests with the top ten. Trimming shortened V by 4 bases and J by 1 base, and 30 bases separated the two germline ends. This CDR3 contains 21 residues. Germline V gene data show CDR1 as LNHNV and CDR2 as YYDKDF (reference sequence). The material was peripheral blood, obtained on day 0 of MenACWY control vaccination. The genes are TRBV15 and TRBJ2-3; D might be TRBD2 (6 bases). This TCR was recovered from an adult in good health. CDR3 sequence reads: CATSISGTRNEYQIGTDTQYF. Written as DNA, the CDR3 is TGTGCCACCAGCATTTCCGGGACTCGCAACGAATACCAAATCGGCACAGATACGCAGTATTTT.